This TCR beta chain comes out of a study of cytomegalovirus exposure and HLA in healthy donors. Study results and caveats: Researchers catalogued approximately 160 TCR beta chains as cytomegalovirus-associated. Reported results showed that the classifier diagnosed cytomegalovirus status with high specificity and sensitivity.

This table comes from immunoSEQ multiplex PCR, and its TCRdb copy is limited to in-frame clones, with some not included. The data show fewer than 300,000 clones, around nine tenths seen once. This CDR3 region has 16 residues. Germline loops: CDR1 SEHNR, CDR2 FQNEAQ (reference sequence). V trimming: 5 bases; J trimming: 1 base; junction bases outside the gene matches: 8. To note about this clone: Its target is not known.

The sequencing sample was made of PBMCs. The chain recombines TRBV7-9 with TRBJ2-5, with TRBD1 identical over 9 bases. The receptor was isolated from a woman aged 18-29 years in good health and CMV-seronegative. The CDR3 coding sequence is TGTGCCAGCAGCCCGATGACAGGGGGGATCCAAGAGACCCAGTACTTC. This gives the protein CASSPMTGGIQETQYF.